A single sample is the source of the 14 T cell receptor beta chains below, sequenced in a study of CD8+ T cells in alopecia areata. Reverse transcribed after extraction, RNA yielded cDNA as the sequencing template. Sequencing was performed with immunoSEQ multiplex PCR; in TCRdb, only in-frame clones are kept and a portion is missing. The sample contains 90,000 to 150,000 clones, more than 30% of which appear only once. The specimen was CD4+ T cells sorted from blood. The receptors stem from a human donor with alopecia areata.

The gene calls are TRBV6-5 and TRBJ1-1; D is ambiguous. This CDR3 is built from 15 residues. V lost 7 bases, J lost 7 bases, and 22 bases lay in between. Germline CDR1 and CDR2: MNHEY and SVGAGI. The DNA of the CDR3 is TGTGCCAGCAACCCCCCGGGGATCGGGATGAGTGAAGCTTTCTTT. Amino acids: CASNPPGIGMSEAFF.

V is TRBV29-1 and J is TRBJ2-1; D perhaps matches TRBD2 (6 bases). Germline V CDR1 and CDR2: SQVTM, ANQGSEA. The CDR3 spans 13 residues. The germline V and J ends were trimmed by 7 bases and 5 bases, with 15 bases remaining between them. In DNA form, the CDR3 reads TGCAGCGCAGTAGCGGTAGGACACAATGAGCAGTTCTTC. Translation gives CSAVAVGHNEQFF.

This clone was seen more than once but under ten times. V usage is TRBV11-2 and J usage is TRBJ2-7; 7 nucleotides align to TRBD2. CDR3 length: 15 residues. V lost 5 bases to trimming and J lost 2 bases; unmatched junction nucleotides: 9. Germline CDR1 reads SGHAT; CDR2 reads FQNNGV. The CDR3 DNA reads TGTGCCAGCAGCCTCCGGGGAGGGACGGCCTACGAGCAGTACTTC. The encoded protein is CASSLRGGTAYEQYF.

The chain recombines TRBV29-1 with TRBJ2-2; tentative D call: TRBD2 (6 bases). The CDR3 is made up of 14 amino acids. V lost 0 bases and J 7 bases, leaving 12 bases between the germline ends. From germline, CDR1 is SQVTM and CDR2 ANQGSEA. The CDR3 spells CSVEEEGWDGELFF. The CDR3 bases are TGCAGCGTTGAAGAGGAGGGTTGGGACGGGGAGCTGTTTTTT.

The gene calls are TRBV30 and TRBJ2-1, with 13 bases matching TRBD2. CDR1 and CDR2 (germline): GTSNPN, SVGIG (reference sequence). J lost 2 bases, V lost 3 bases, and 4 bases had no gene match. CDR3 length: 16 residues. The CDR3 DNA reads TGTGCCTGGAGCCGTGGACTAGCGGGAGCCTACAATGAGCAGTTCTTC. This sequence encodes CAWSRGLAGAYNEQFF.

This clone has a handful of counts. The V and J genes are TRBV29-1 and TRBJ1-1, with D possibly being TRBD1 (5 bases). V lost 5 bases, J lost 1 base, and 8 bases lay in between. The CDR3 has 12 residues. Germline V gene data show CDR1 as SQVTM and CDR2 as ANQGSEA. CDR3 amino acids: CSVTGQNTEAFF. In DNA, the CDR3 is TGCAGCGTTACAGGACAGAACACTGAAGCTTTCTTT. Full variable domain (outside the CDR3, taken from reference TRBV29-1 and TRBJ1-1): SAVISQKPSRDICQRGTSLTIQCQVDSQVTMMFWYRQQPGQSLTLIATANQGSEATYESGFVIDKFPISRPNLTFSTLTVSNMSPEDSSIYLCSVTGQNTEAFFGQGTRLTVV.

In DNA form, the CDR3 reads TGTGCCAGCAGTCCGGTACAGAGAAACTATGGCTACACCTTC. Its protein is CASSPVQRNYGYTF. The chain links TRBV2 to TRBJ1-2; D is uncertain. The CDR3 extends over 14 amino acids. Between the trimmed V and J ends, which lost 5 bases and 2 bases, there was a span of 12 bases. Germline assignment: CDR1 SNHLY and CDR2 FYNNEI. The entire variable domain, with the rest obtained from reference TRBV2 and TRBJ1-2, is as follows: EPEVTQTPSHQVTQMGQEVILRCVPISNHLYFYWYRQILGQKVEFLVSFYNNEISEKSEIFDDQFSVERPDGSNFTLKIRSTKLEDSAMYFCASSPVQRNYGYTFGSGTRLTVV.

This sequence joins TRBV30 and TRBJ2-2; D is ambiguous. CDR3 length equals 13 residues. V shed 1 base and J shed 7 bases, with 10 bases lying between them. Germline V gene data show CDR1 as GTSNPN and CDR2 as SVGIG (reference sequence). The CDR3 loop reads CAWSAVPNGELFF. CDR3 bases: TGTGCCTGGAGTGCGGTCCCAAACGGGGAGCTGTTTTTT.

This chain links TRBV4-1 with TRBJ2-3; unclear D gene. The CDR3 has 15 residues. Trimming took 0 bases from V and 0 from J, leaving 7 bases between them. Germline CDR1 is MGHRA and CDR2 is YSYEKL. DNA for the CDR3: TGCGCCAGCAGCCAAGATCAGACTAGCACAGATACGCAGTATTTT. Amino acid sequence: CASSQDQTSTDTQYF.

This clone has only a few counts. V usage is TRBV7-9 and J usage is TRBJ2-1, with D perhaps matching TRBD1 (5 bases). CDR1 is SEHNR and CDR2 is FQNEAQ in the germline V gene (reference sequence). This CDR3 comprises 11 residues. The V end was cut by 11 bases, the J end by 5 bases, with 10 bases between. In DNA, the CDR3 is TGTGCCGTCCTGGGGCACAATGAGCAGTTCTTC. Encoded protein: CAVLGHNEQFF. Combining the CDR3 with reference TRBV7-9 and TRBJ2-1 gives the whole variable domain DTGVSQNPRHKITKRGQNVTFRCDPISEHNRLYWYRQTLGQGPEFLTYFQNEAQLEKSRLLSDRFSAERPKGSFSTLEIQRTEQGDSAMYLCAVLGHNEQFFGPGTRLTVL.

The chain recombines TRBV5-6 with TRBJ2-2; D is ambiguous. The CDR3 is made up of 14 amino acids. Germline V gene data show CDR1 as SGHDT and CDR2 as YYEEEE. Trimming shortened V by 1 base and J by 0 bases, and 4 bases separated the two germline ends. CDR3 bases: TGTGCCAGCAGCTTGACGCCGAACACCGGGGAGCTGTTTTTT. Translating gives CASSLTPNTGELFF.

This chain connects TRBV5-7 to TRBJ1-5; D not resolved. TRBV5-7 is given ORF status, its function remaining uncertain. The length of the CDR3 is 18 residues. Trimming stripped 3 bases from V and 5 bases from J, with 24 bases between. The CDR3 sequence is CASSSTTYNREGDQPQHF. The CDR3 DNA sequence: TGTGCCAGCAGCTCGACAACCTACAACCGGGAAGGCGATCAGCCCCAGCATTTT.

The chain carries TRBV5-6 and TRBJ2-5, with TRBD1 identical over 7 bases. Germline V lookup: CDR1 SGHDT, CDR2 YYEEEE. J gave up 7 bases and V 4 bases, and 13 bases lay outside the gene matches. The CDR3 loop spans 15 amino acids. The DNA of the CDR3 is TGTGCCAGCAGCCAGGACAGGACCTCGTTAGGGACCCAGTACTTC. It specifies CASSQDRTSLGTQYF.

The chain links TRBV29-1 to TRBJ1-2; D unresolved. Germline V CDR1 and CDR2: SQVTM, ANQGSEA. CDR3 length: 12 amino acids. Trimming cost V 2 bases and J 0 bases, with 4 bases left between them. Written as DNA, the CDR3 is TGCAGCGTTGAAAAATCTAACTATGGCTACACCTTC. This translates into CSVEKSNYGYTF.